The sequence of this TCR beta chain was determined in a study of CD8 T cells in ankylosing spondylitis (dated by TCRdb to about 2017). Some background on the complete study: To find TCR variants linked to disease, the study profiled T cell receptor beta repertoires in ankylosing spondylitis patients and healthy donors. The full study cohort comprised around 23 ankylosing spondylitis patients and 110 or so healthy donors. Peripheral blood was sampled, and synovial fluid was also collected from ankylosing spondylitis patients. Beyond this particular receptor, the publication reports: In peripheral blood, the disease-linked clones were found at relatively low frequencies and had a CD8+ phenotype. Some motif variants were previously reported in synovial fluid and blood of reactive arthritis patients, suggesting common disease-initiation mechanisms. A TCR beta motif of several highly homologous amino acid variants appeared characteristic of blood from ankylosing spondylitis patients. The disease-linked clones were reported to be significantly enriched in matched synovial fluid samples from ankylosing spondylitis patients.

This clonotype was recorded many times. The antigen this receptor binds is unknown. Base qualities are not at hand, and no much larger clone is one base apart. The reads were generated on an Illumina HiSeq 2500. Quantitative 5'-RACE with molecular barcodes was used to prepare TCR beta libraries. The study's own analysis went as follows. A new computational method based on a probabilistic model of VDJ rearrangement was used to identify disease-linked TCR variants. TCRdb itself trimmed the public reads at Q25 with fastp, ran MiXCR and retained productive beta chains. Each CDR3 protein appears once, grouped with its most common genes and DNA. In this record, the V and J calls reflect TCRdb's handling and not the investigators' own analysis. The sample table holds 200,000 to 300,000 distinct CDR3 sequences, of which about 24% were seen once. Jointly, the top ten make up less than 0.75% of the sample. Measured from the cysteine to the phenylalanine, the CDR3 is 13 residues long. Only the CDR3 part of the read is kept: 39 bases, read in frame from the first base. Trimming removed 4 bases from V and 4 bases from J, leaving 13 bases between the germline ends. The germline V gene supplies CDR1 SQVTM and CDR2 ANQGSEA.

Sequenced input: blood, either unsorted or a sorted T cell fraction (not recorded which). The chain uses TRBV29-1 and TRBJ2-5; the D gene is perhaps TRBD1, on 5 matching bases. The TCR was taken from a male donor with ankylosing spondylitis or in good health (not recorded which). The bases are TGCAGCGTTGGGGCAGGGATTCGAGAGACCCAGTACTTC. This sequence encodes CSVGAGIRETQYF.